These T cell receptor beta chains were read from a single sample in a study of blood T cell repertoires in COVID-19. TCRdb keeps only in-frame clones here, not all; method: immunoSEQ multiplex PCR. The sample has around 300,000 clones, roughly 91% seen once. The sequencing sample was made of PBMCs or T cells enriched from blood (not recorded which). The receptors stem from a woman between 55 and 75 years old who had recovered from COVID-19. CDR3s include the opening cysteine and the closing phenylalanine or tryptophan. Each record gives: J gene, D gene, CDR3 length, V gene, CDR3 protein, CDR3 DNA. D genes are given only for firm matches.

TRBJ2-1 . 15 TRBV5-6 CASSFFQEAYNEQFF TGTGCCAGCAGCTTTTTCCAGGAAGCCTACAATGAGCAGTTCTTC
TRBJ1-1 . 13 TRBV2 CASKRGLNTEAFF TGTGCCAGCAAGCGGGGGTTGAACACTGAAGCTTTCTTT
TRBJ1-1 . 11 TRBV10-3 CAIRDRSEAFF TGTGCCATCAGGGACAGATCTGAAGCTTTCTTT
TRBJ1-1 . 13 TRBV7-3 CASSSGVNTEAFF TGTGCCAGCAGCTCGGGAGTGAACACTGAAGCTTTCTTT
TRBJ2-3 . 14 TRBV28 CASRKGVGTDTQYF TGTGCCAGCAGAAAAGGGGTGGGAACAGATACGCAGTATTTT
TRBJ1-5 . 14 TRBV19 CASRSILGNQPQHF TGTGCCAGTAGATCTATTTTGGGCAATCAGCCCCAGCATTTT
TRBJ2-5 TRBD2 13 TRBV27 CATGTSIQETQYF TGTGCCACAGGGACTAGCATCCAAGAGACCCAGTACTTC
TRBJ1-1 . 14 TRBV24-1 CATASVTGNTEAFF TGTGCCACCGCTTCAGTGACAGGTAACACTGAAGCTTTCTTT
TRBJ2-5 TRBD2 14 TRBV7-9 CASSGRTSLETQYF TGTGCCAGCAGCGGAAGGACTAGTTTGGAGACCCAGTACTTC
TRBJ2-1 . 12 TRBV7-3 CASSFSGNEQFF TGTGCCAGCAGCTTTTCAGGGAATGAGCAGTTCTTC
TRBJ2-1 TRBD2 15 TRBV18 CASSWRPGLPNEQFF TGTGCCAGCTCCTGGCGACCGGGACTACCCAATGAGCAGTTCTTC
TRBJ1-6 . 14 TRBV10-3 CAIAGSSYNSPLHF TGTGCCATCGCAGGCAGCTCCTATAATTCACCCCTCCACTTT
TRBJ1-5 . 15 TRBV6-5 CASSLGLEGFEPQHF TGTGCCAGCAGTCTGGGACTCGAAGGGTTTGAGCCCCAGCATTTT
TRBJ1-2 TRBD1 17 TRBV25-1 CASSEEQGDLEYYGYTF TGTGCCAGCAGTGAAGAACAGGGGGACCTTGAATACTATGGCTACACCTTC
TRBJ1-5 . 16 TRBV4-1 CASSRGRGLGHQPQHF TGCGCCAGCAGCCGAGGGCGGGGGCTCGGGCATCAGCCCCAGCATTTT
TRBJ2-1 . 15 TRBV24-1 CATSDARQAYNEQFF TGTGCCACCAGTGATGCGCGACAGGCTTACAATGAGCAGTTCTTC
TRBJ2-7 TRBD1 14 TRBV28 CASRDRVDIYEQYF TGTGCCAGCAGGGACAGGGTGGACATCTACGAGCAGTACTTC